The 21 T cell receptor beta chains below were found in one sample sequenced in a study of T cell responses to AZD1222 COVID-19 vaccine. The table came from immunoSEQ multiplex PCR; TCRdb's copy has only in-frame clones and leaves some out. The sample lists about 150,000 clones, roughly four fifths occurring once. The sample here was peripheral blood, taken on day 0 of MenACWY control vaccination. All receptors come from an adult in good health.

The sample holds one count of this clone. The chain links TRBV19 to TRBJ1-5; no clear D gene. Deletions cut 7 bases from V and 2 bases from J, with 9 bases between. This CDR3 is 13 amino acids long. From germline, CDR1 is LNHDA and CDR2 SQIVND (reference sequence). The CDR3 DNA sequence: TGTGCCAGTACCCGCGGGGGCAATCAGCCCCAGCATTTT. Translation: CASTRGGNQPQHF. Variable domain in full (rest from reference TRBV19 and TRBJ1-5): DGGITQSPKYLFRKEGQNVTLSCEQNLNHDAMYWYRQDPGQGLRLIYYSQIVNDFQKGDIAEGYSVSREKKESFPLTVTSAQKNPTAFYLCASTRGGNQPQHFGDGTRLSIL.

This rearrangement joins TRBV2 to TRBJ1-1; tentatively, D is TRBD1 (6 bases). The V gene's germline CDR1 is SNHLY and CDR2 FYNNEI. This CDR3 contains 14 residues. The V and J ends lost 6 bases and 3 bases respectively, with 14 bases between them. CDR3: CASRLADRYTEAFF. CDR3 coding DNA: TGTGCCAGCAGGCTCGCAGACAGGTACACTGAAGCTTTCTTT.

V gene TRBV2 combines with J gene TRBJ2-1, with 11 bases aligning to TRBD1. Germline lookup yields CDR1 SNHLY and CDR2 FYNNEI. The CDR3 is 15 residues long. J gave up 6 bases and V 6 bases, and 7 bases lay outside the gene matches. The CDR3 sequence: CASRRGGTGGNEQFF. Written as DNA, the CDR3 is TGTGCCAGCAGGAGGGGAGGGACAGGGGGCAATGAGCAGTTCTTC. The full variable domain, with the rest looked up from reference TRBV2 and TRBJ2-1, is EPEVTQTPSHQVTQMGQEVILRCVPISNHLYFYWYRQILGQKVEFLVSFYNNEISEKSEIFDDQFSVERPDGSNFTLKIRSTKLEDSAMYFCASRRGGTGGNEQFFGPGTRLTVL.

This rearrangement joins TRBV19 to TRBJ2-4, with TRBD1 as a possible D gene (5 bases). V dropped 5 bases and J dropped 3 bases, with 14 bases sitting between them. Germline V gene data show CDR1 as LNHDA and CDR2 as SQIVND (reference sequence). CDR3 size: 15 residues. As DNA, the CDR3 is TGTGCCAGTAGTCTCAGGGATCTAGGCAAAAACATTCAGTACTTC. Amino acids: CASSLRDLGKNIQYF.

The chain has TRBV10-3 and TRBJ2-3, with D possibly TRBD1 on 6 matching bases. CDR1 and CDR2 from the germline V gene are ENHRY and SYGVKD. Between the trimmed V and J ends, which lost 6 bases and 5 bases, there was a span of 15 bases. The CDR3 has 14 residues. The CDR3: CAIRPGVSEDTQYF. CDR3 coding DNA: TGTGCCATCAGGCCAGGGGTGTCGGAAGATACGCAGTATTTT.

V is TRBV7-2 and J is TRBJ2-1; unclear D gene. Trimming removed 3 bases from V and 7 bases from J, with 13 bases in between. This CDR3 spans 14 amino acids. Germline-derived CDR1 and CDR2 are SGHTA and FQGNSA. The CDR3 bases are TGTGCCAGCAGCTTGGCAATACTGGGGAATGAGCAGTTCTTC. As protein: CASSLAILGNEQFF.

The chain is built from TRBV2 and TRBJ1-2, with D perhaps matching TRBD1 (6 bases). CDR3 length: 15 residues. Trimming removed 6 bases from V and 0 bases from J, with 14 bases in between. CDR1 and CDR2 from the germline V gene are SNHLY and FYNNEI. CDR3 DNA: TGTGCCAGCAGCGTTTCAACAGGGACTAACTATGGCTACACCTTC. Amino acid sequence: CASSVSTGTNYGYTF.

The chain is built from TRBV6-5 and TRBJ2-1; 11 bases map to TRBD2. The CDR3 extends over 14 amino acids. V was clipped by 6 bases and J by 7 bases; unmatched bases: 5. Germline assignment: CDR1 MNHEY and CDR2 SVGAGI. The CDR3 sequence: CASRLAGGTNEQFF. The DNA of the CDR3 is TGTGCCAGCAGGCTAGCGGGGGGTACTAATGAGCAGTTCTTC.

V is TRBV10-2 and J is TRBJ1-1, with 11 nucleotides matching TRBD1. V lost 5 bases to trimming and J lost 4 bases; unmatched junction nucleotides: 3. Germline V gene data show CDR1 as WSHSY and CDR2 as SAAADI. The CDR3 runs to 14 residues. The CDR3: CASSRTGGITEAFF. The CDR3 region has the DNA TGCGCCAGCAGTAGGACAGGGGGCATCACTGAAGCTTTCTTT.

The chain has TRBV28 and TRBJ1-3; 7 nucleotides align to TRBD1. CDR1 and CDR2 (germline): MDHEN, SYDVKM. This CDR3 is built from 15 residues. The ends lost 6 bases at V and 4 bases at J; junction bases unmatched: 9. The CDR3 nucleotides are TGTGCCAGCAGCCGAACAGGGGAGTCGGGAAACACCATATATTTT. Translating it yields CASSRTGESGNTIYF. The complete variable domain, with remaining parts taken from reference TRBV28 and TRBJ1-3, reads DVKVTQSSRYLVKRTGEKVFLECVQDMDHENMFWYRQDPGLGLRLIYFSYDVKMKEKGDIPEGYSVSREKKERFSLILESASTNQTSMYLCASSRTGESGNTIYFGEGSWLTVV.

The V and J genes are TRBV7-3 and TRBJ2-3, with D possibly matching TRBD2 (6 bases). CDR1 is SGHTA, CDR2 FQGTGA, per germline. V lost 4 bases and J lost 3, with 8 bases in between. The CDR3 contains 13 residues. The CDR3 reads CASSWSGTDTQYF. CDR3 nucleotide sequence: TGTGCCAGCAGCTGGAGCGGGACAGATACGCAGTATTTT.

The chain has TRBV11-2 and TRBJ2-7; possible D gene TRBD1, 6 bases. V was shortened by 6 bases and J by 3 bases, with 12 bases between the two germline ends. This CDR3 spans 13 amino acids. CDR1 and CDR2 (germline): SGHAT, FQNNGV. This CDR3 reads CASSHGQSYEQYV. Written as DNA, the CDR3 is TGTGCCAGCAGTCATGGACAGAGCTACGAGCAGTACGTC.

The V call is TRBV5-1, the J call TRBJ2-1, with 12 bases aligning to TRBD2. V lost 7 bases, J lost 7 bases, and 9 bases stayed unmatched. The CDR3 is 15 amino acids. The germline V gene has CDR1 SGHRS and CDR2 YFSETQ. CDR3 sequence reads: CASGELAGGQNEQFF. CDR3 nucleotides: TGCGCCAGCGGGGAGCTAGCGGGGGGGCAGAATGAGCAGTTCTTC. Variable domain in full (rest from reference TRBV5-1 and TRBJ2-1): KAGVTQTPRYLIKTRGQQVTLSCSPISGHRSVSWYQQTPGQGLQFLFEYFSETQRNKGNFPGRFSGRQFSNSRSEMNVSTLELGDSALYLCASGELAGGQNEQFFGPGTRLTVL.

The CDR3 sequence is CASSGQVNMYEQYV. The CDR3 bases are TGTGCCAGCTCCGGACAGGTCAACATGTACGAGCAGTACGTC. The V gene is TRBV21-1, the J gene TRBJ2-7; the D call TRBD1 from the table was never checked on the DNA. TRBV21-1 is annotated as a pseudogene. This CDR3 spans 14 amino acids.

This clone was counted once. The chain carries TRBV11-2 and TRBJ1-1, with D possibly TRBD1 on 5 matching bases. Per the germline V gene, CDR1 is SGHAT and CDR2 is FQNNGV. The V end was cut by 0 bases, the J end by 4 bases, with 12 bases between. The CDR3 has 15 amino acids. The CDR3 loop reads CASSLDGGKTTEAFF. Written as DNA, the CDR3 is TGTGCCAGCAGCTTAGATGGGGGGAAAACCACTGAAGCTTTCTTT.

The chain recombines TRBV18 with TRBJ1-2, with TRBD1 matching over 8 bases. Germline V gene lookup returns CDR1 KGHSH and CDR2 LQKENI. This CDR3 has 14 amino acids. The junction had 3 bases not matched to a gene; V was cut back by 3 bases and J by 3 bases. The CDR3 DNA reads TGTGCCAGCTCACCGTGGGGACAGGACTATGGCTACACCTTC. Protein: CASSPWGQDYGYTF.

J is TRBJ1-6 and V is TRBV27; tentative D call: TRBD1 (6 bases). Per the germline V gene, CDR1 is MNHEY and CDR2 is SMNVEV (reference sequence). CDR3 length: 16 residues. V lost 6 bases to trimming and J lost 3 bases, with 15 bases between them. The CDR3 coding sequence is TGTGCCAGCAGAGGCCTACAGGGAGGCTATAATTCACCCCTCCACTTT. It codes for CASRGLQGGYNSPLHF.

V gene TRBV5-5 combines with J gene TRBJ1-1; 9 positions agree with TRBD1. The CDR3 totals 15 residues. V was clipped by 2 bases and J by 1 base; unmatched bases: 3. Germline V CDR1 and CDR2: SGHKS, YYEKEE (reference sequence). In DNA, the CDR3 is TGTGCCAGCAGCTTCCAGACAGGGGGGAACACTGAAGCTTTCTTT. Translated: CASSFQTGGNTEAFF.

This clone was seen just once. CDR3 protein: CASRTGADYGYTF. The CDR3 DNA follows: TGTGCCAGCAGGACAGGGGCCGACTATGGCTACACCTTC. The chain links TRBV6-4 to TRBJ1-2, with 8 nucleotides matching TRBD1. This CDR3 is built from 13 residues. J lost 3 bases, V lost 6 bases, and 3 bases had no gene match. CDR1 is MRHNA, CDR2 SNTAGT, per germline.

The V and J genes are TRBV27 and TRBJ1-1; D unresolved. This CDR3 comprises 13 residues. The V gene lost 7 bases and the J gene lost 1 base, with 10 bases spanning the gap. Per the germline V gene, CDR1 is MNHEY and CDR2 is SMNVEV (reference sequence). In nucleotides, the CDR3 is TGTGCCAGCAACGTAGGGAGGAACACTGAAGCTTTCTTT. Translated: CASNVGRNTEAFF.

The chain is built from TRBV6-6 and TRBJ2-2; TRBD1 matches at 8 bases. Losses at the gene ends were 7 bases for V and 2 bases for J; bases not matched to a gene: 6. Germline V gives CDR1 MNHNY, CDR2 SVGAGI (reference sequence). The CDR3 sequence is 15 residues long. CDR3 in amino acids: CASITGTGNTGELFF. CDR3 DNA: TGTGCCAGCATCACCGGGACAGGAAACACCGGGGAGCTGTTTTTT.